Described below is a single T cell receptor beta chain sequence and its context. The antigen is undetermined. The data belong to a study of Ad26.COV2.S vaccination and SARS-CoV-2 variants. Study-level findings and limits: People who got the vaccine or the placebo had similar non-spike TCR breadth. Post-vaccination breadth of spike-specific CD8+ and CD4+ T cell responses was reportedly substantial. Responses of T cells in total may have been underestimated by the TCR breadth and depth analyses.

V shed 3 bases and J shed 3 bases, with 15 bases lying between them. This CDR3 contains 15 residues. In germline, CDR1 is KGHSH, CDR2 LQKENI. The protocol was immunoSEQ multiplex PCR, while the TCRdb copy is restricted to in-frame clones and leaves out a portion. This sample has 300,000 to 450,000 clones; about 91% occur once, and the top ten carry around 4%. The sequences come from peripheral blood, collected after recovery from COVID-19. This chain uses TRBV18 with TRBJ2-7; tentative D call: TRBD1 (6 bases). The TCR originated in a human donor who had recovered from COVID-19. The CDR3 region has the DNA TGTGCCAGCTCACCCAGGGGACCTCCTAACTACGAGCAGTACTTC. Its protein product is CASSPRGPPNYEQYF.